The source of this TCR beta chain is a study of shared clonotypes between healthy human individuals. The protocol was immunoSEQ multiplex PCR, while the TCRdb copy is restricted to in-frame clones and leaves out a portion. The sample yields around 350,000 clones, roughly 80% seen once. CDR3 length: 15 amino acids. Trimming cost V 1 base and J 2 bases; bases outside gene matches: 1. Germline V gene data show CDR1 as LGHNA and CDR2 as YNFKEQ. This sequence originates from a man aged 30-40 years in good health. The V and J genes are TRBV4-2 and TRBJ2-3; 9 bases align to TRBD2. The sequencing input was memory CD4+ T cells sorted from blood. Regarding subset: CD45RA-negative fraction. This chain's CDR3 is CASSQGLADTDTQYF. The CDR3 DNA sequence: TGTGCCAGCAGCCAAGGACTAGCGGACACAGATACGCAGTATTTT.